Below are 16 T cell receptor beta chains sequenced from a single sample in a study of PD-L1 blockade in urothelial cancer (dated by TCRdb to between 2016 and 2019). The intended sense of this specimen's time point label: peripheral blood 6 weeks after treatment start. Libraries came from the immunoSEQ multiplex PCR assay. TCRdb carries this immuneACCESS record with in-frame sequences only. Its versions omit some clonotypes, under half of them owing to an unresolved V gene in the studies checked, with the rest unexplained. The sample table holds more than 60,000 clones, of which 85% to 90% were seen once. In total, the top ten clones hold about 11% of the sample. Source: PBMCs, taken around atezolizumab (anti-PD-L1) treatment. These receptors originate from a man aged 55 to 70 with urothelial cancer.

This rearrangement joins TRBV25-1 to TRBJ2-3, with D perhaps TRBD1 (5 bases). Germline lookup yields CDR1 MGHDK and CDR2 SYGVNS. Trimming stripped 4 bases from V and 0 bases from J, with 8 bases between. CDR3 length: 14 residues. CDR3 loop: CASSVDRSTDTQYF. The CDR3 DNA reads TGTGCCAGCAGTGTAGACAGAAGCACAGATACGCAGTATTTT.

The chain has TRBV11-1 and TRBJ1-2; 8 bases agree with TRBD1. This CDR3 is 14 amino acids long. The germline V gene has CDR1 SGHAT and CDR2 FQDESV (reference sequence). V dropped 4 bases and J dropped 4; count of bases not matched to a gene: 5. The DNA for the CDR3 is TGTGCCAGCAGCTATGGACAGGGTGGCTATGGCTACACCTTC. Its protein product is CASSYGQGGYGYTF.

The V and J genes are TRBV4-1 and TRBJ1-6; perhaps TRBD1 as D (5 bases). Trimming removed 5 bases from V and 0 bases from J, with 17 bases in between. Germline V gene sequence: CDR1 MGHRA, CDR2 YSYEKL. The CDR3 sequence is 18 residues long. The CDR3 region has the DNA TGCGCCAGCAGCACCCCCCCTGGGGGGTACTCCTATAATTCACCCCTCCACTTT. Amino acids: CASSTPPGGYSYNSPLHF.

This clone was seen only a few times. The chain is built from TRBV10-3 and TRBJ2-7; TRBD1 might be the D (5 bases). Germline-derived CDR1 and CDR2 are ENHRY and SYGVKD. The CDR3 spans 14 residues. V gave up 3 bases and J gave up 3 bases, with 12 bases separating them. This CDR3 reads CAISDPDKLYEQYF. The CDR3 bases are TGTGCCATCAGTGATCCGGACAAGCTCTACGAGCAGTACTTC.

The chain uses TRBV4-1 and TRBJ1-1, with 9 bases matching TRBD1. From germline, CDR1 is MGHRA and CDR2 YSYEKL. Losses at the gene ends were 6 bases for V and 5 bases for J; bases not matched to a gene: 13. This CDR3 has 16 amino acids. The CDR3 is CASRGPQGALSTEAFF. CDR3 sequence (DNA): TGCGCCAGCAGAGGACCACAGGGGGCGTTAAGTACTGAAGCTTTCTTT.

This clone was observed a handful of times. The chain carries TRBV20-1 and TRBJ2-7; D possibly corresponds to TRBD1 (6 bases). This CDR3 contains 10 residues. The germline CDR1 and CDR2 sequences are DFQATT and SNEGSKA (reference sequence). Trimming took off 0 bases at V and 13 bases at J, with 10 bases between the two ends. CDR3 nucleotide sequence: TGCAGTGCTAGAGATCGGGACAACTACTTC. Protein: CSARDRDNYF.

This chain uses TRBV28 with TRBJ2-7; 11 nucleotides align to TRBD1. The CDR3 length is 15 residues. With 2 bases clipped from V and 9 bases from J, the junction kept 9 bases outside the gene matches. The germline V gene encodes CDR1 MDHEN and CDR2 SYDVKM. Here the CDR3 reads CASSLGGQGGFGQYF. CDR3 nucleotides: TGTGCCAGCAGTTTAGGGGGACAGGGGGGTTTCGGGCAGTACTTC.

The chain uses TRBV28 and TRBJ2-5; TRBD1 agrees at 8 bases. CDR1 and CDR2 from the germline V gene are MDHEN and SYDVKM. Trimming removed 7 bases from V and 5 bases from J; junction bases left unmatched: 12. The CDR3 has 15 residues. CDR3 nucleotide sequence: TGTGCCAGCACCTTGGGGACAGGTAATTGGGAGACCCAGTACTTC. Encoded protein: CASTLGTGNWETQYF.

The chain recombines TRBV10-2 with TRBJ2-2; 7 bases are shared with TRBD1. Trimming removed 8 bases from V and 2 bases from J; junction bases left unmatched: 14. Germline CDR1 reads WSHSY; CDR2 reads SAAADI. The CDR3 is made up of 17 amino acids. The CDR3 protein is CASRDDRVGGNTGELFF. CDR3 coding DNA: TGCGCCAGCCGAGACGACAGGGTTGGGGGCAACACCGGGGAGCTGTTTTTT.

This chain uses TRBV18 with TRBJ2-3; 9 bases align to TRBD2. The germline V gene has CDR1 KGHSH and CDR2 LQKENI. This CDR3 has 15 amino acids. The V segment lost 3 bases and the J segment 3 bases; nucleotides outside the gene matches: 4. Written as DNA, the CDR3 is TGTGCCAGCTCACCCGGACTAGCGTTGACAGATACGCAGTATTTT. Residues: CASSPGLALTDTQYF.

The rearrangement joins TRBV27 to TRBJ2-7; 7 positions agree with TRBD1. Losses at the gene ends were 5 bases for V and 3 bases for J; bases not matched to a gene: 7. In germline, CDR1 is MNHEY, CDR2 SMNVEV (reference sequence). The length of the CDR3 is 14 residues. CDR3 amino acids: CASSIPGQIYEQYF. The CDR3 DNA reads TGTGCCAGCAGTATCCCGGGACAGATCTACGAGCAGTACTTC.

The chain employs TRBV4-3 and TRBJ2-7; 7 bases agree with TRBD1. With 3 bases clipped from V and 2 bases from J, the junction kept 7 bases outside the gene matches. Germline V CDR1 and CDR2: LGHNA, YSLEER. This CDR3 has 15 residues. Here the CDR3 reads CASSQIRDRTYEQYF. CDR3 DNA: TGCGCCAGCAGCCAGATTCGGGACAGAACCTACGAGCAGTACTTC.

The rearrangement joins TRBV11-3 to TRBJ1-1, with D unresolved. The CDR3 totals 14 residues. The germline gives CDR1 SGHNT, CDR2 YENEEA. The V end lost 1 base, the J end lost 0 bases, and 6 bases lay between the germline ends. CDR3 bases: TGTGCCAGCAGCTTAGTACGCGTGAACACTGAAGCTTTCTTT. It specifies CASSLVRVNTEAFF.

The genes are TRBV18 and TRBJ1-3, with TRBD1 identical over 7 bases. V was pared by 6 bases and J by 0 bases, with 8 bases of the junction left unmatched. CDR1 and CDR2 (germline): KGHSH, LQKENI. The CDR3 has 16 residues. The chain's CDR3 is CASSLTGALSGNTIYF. DNA of the CDR3: TGTGCCAGCTCCCTTACAGGGGCCCTCTCTGGAAACACCATATATTTT. The entire variable domain, with the rest obtained from reference TRBV18 and TRBJ1-3, is as follows: NAGVMQNPRHLVRRRGQEARLRCSPMKGHSHVYWYRQLPEEGLKFMVYLQKENIIDESGMPKERFSAEFPKEGPSILRIQQVVRGDSAAYFCASSLTGALSGNTIYFGEGSWLTVV.

This chain joins TRBV4-1 and TRBJ2-3, with 7 positions matching TRBD1. After removal of 5 bases from V and 0 bases from J, the junction contained 8 bases not matched to a gene. CDR1 is MGHRA and CDR2 is YSYEKL in the germline V gene. The CDR3 spans 16 residues. In nucleotides, the CDR3 is TGCGCCAGCAGCTTTCTCCGGGACAGTAGCACAGATACGCAGTATTTT. This gives the protein CASSFLRDSSTDTQYF.

The chain has TRBV27 and TRBJ2-7; 9 bases are a match to TRBD2. After removal of 4 bases from V and 1 base from J, the junction contained 17 bases not matched to a gene. The germline V gene encodes CDR1 MNHEY and CDR2 SMNVEV (reference sequence). This CDR3 contains 19 residues. The DNA of the CDR3 is TGTGCCAGCAGTTCACTTCACCCATCACTAGCGGGCGGATCCTACGAGCAGTACTTC. Its protein product is CASSSLHPSLAGGSYEQYF.